This section outlines one T cell receptor beta chain sequence together with its context. This entry is derived from a study of blood T cell repertoires in COVID-19. The protocol was immunoSEQ multiplex PCR, while the TCRdb copy is restricted to in-frame clones and leaves out a portion. The data show some 210,000 clones, roughly 90% seen once. This receptor was obtained from a man in his 60s who had recovered from COVID-19. The sample taken for sequencing was peripheral blood.

The CDR3 nucleotides are TGTGCCAGCAGCCCCGGGCAGGGTAGGACAGATACGCAGTATTTT. Its translation is CASSPGQGRTDTQYF. The gene calls are TRBV9 and TRBJ2-3, with D tentatively TRBD1 (5 bases). Per germline, CDR1 SGDLS and CDR2 YYNGEE. The V and J ends lost 4 bases and 3 bases respectively, with 15 bases between them. The CDR3 totals 15 residues.